This T cell receptor (beta chain) appears in the sequencing data of a study of Graves' ophthalmopathy and Graves' hyperthyroidism. Germline V gene sequence: CDR1 MNHNS, CDR2 SASEGT. Germline trimming cut 6 bases from V and 2 bases from J; bases unmatched to any gene: 5. The CDR3 runs to 15 residues. Ten or more counts support this clonotype. RNA transcripts were the template, and TCR beta CDR3 regions were amplified from them. The workflow started with a first-round RT-PCR run with HTBI primers and then moved on to a second-round multiplex PCR. TCRdb analysed the multiplex PCR reads with MiXCR anew, one entry per CDR3 protein. The table records about 500,000 distinct CDR3 sequences, 13% to 15% of them present only once.

The receptor's source is a woman aged 25 to 39 with Graves' ophthalmopathy. V is TRBV6-1 and J is TRBJ2-5, with 11 bases identical to TRBD2. The sequencing input was blood. The CDR3 is CASRTGLADQETQYF. In DNA, the CDR3 is TGTGCCAGCAGAACGGGACTAGCGGATCAAGAGACCCAGTACTTC.